This record concerns one T cell receptor beta chain sequence. Researchers divided each subset's genomic DNA evenly across several immunoSEQ plates. Generated by immunoSEQ multiplex PCR, the TCRdb table keeps only in-frame clones and is missing some. This table has just over 2,000,000 clones, less than 95% appearing once. Germline V gene lookup returns CDR1 SGHNT and CDR2 YYREEE (reference sequence). The V segment lost 4 bases and the J segment 11 bases; nucleotides outside the gene matches: 3. This CDR3 is 12 amino acids long. The sample comes from a study of shared clonotypes between healthy human individuals. Naive-designated CD8 cells lacked CD45RO, were positively enriched for CCR7, and omitted terminally differentiated effector memory CD45RA+ cells.

V is TRBV5-4 and J is TRBJ2-2; 9 nucleotides line up with TRBD2. Specimen: naive CD8+ T cells sorted from blood. The receptor comes from a man aged 18 to 29 in good health. The CDR3 DNA reads TGTGCCAGCAGCGAGACTAGCGGAGAGCTGTTTTTT. Its protein product is CASSETSGELFF.